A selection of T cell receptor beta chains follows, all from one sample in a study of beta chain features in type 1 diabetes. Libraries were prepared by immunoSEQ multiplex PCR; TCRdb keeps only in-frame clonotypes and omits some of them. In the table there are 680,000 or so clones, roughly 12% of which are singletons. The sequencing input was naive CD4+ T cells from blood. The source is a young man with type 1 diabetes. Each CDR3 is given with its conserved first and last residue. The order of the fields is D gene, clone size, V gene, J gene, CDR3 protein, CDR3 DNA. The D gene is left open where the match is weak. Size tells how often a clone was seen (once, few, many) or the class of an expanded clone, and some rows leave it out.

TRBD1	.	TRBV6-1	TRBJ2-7	CASTKPGQGNEQYF	TGTGCCAGCACCAAGCCGGGACAGGGGAACGAGCAGTACTTC
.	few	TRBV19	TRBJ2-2	CASRDNTNTGELFF	TGTGCCAGTAGAGACAATACGAACACCGGGGAGCTGTTTTTT
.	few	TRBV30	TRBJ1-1	CASTFPNANTEAFF	TGTGCTTCGACATTCCCAAACGCGAACACTGAAGCTTTCTTT
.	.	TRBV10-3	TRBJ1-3	CATQGGEGNTIYF	TGTGCCACGCAGGGCGGTGAAGGAAACACCATATATTTT
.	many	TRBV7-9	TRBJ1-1	CASSFGNTEAFF	TGTGCCAGCAGCTTCGGGAACACTGAAGCTTTCTTT
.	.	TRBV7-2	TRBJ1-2	CASSLASNYGYTF	TGTGCCAGCAGCTTAGCTTCTAACTATGGCTACACCTTC
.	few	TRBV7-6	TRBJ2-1	CASSYGGPINEQFF	TGTGCCAGCAGCTATGGGGGGCCCATCAATGAGCAGTTCTTC
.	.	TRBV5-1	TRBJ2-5	CASSLEAGKETQYF	TGCGCCAGCAGCTTGGAAGCGGGTAAAGAGACCCAGTACTTC
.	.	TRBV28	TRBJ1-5	CASRPITGNNQPQHF	TGTGCCAGCAGACCCATCACAGGGAACAATCAGCCCCAGCATTTT
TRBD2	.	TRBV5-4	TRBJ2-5	CASSPSGGAETQYF	TGTGCCAGCAGCCCGAGCGGGGGGGCGGAGACCCAGTACTTC
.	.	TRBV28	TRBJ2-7	CASSSPQGPYEQYF	TGTGCCAGCAGTTCCCCGCAGGGACCCTACGAGCAGTACTTC
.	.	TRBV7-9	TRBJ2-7	CASSGTVLYEQYF	TGTGCCAGCAGTGGCACGGTCCTCTACGAGCAGTACTTC
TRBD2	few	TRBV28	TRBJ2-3	CASSNLAGGRTDTQYF	TGTGCCAGCAGTAACCTAGCGGGGGGGCGCACAGATACGCAGTATTTT
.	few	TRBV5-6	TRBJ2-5	CASSFVVMGTQYF	TGTGCCAGCAGCTTTGTTGTTATGGGGACCCAGTACTTC
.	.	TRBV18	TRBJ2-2	CASSRRGRSNTGELFF	TGTGCCAGCTCACGACGGGGGAGGTCGAACACCGGGGAGCTGTTTTTT
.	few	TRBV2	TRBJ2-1	CASLPALYNEQFF	TGTGCCAGCCTTCCGGCACTCTACAATGAGCAGTTCTTC
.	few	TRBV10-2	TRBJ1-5	CASRDSNQPQHF	TGCGCCAGCCGGGACAGCAATCAGCCCCAGCATTTT
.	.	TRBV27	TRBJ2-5	CASSVVRGSDRREETQYF	TGTGCCAGCAGCGTGGTTCGGGGTTCGGACAGGAGGGAAGAGACCCAGTACTTC
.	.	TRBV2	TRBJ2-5	CASSDLTGITQYF	TGTGCCAGCAGTGATTTAACGGGGATTACCCAGTACTTC
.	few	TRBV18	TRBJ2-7	CASSPGLGGYEQYF	TGTGCCAGCTCACCAGGACTAGGGGGATACGAGCAGTACTTC
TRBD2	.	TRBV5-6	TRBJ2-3	CASSPGSGADTQYF	TGTGCCAGCAGCCCGGGGAGCGGGGCAGATACGCAGTATTTT
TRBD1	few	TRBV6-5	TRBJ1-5	CASSSGTDNQPQHF	TGTGCCAGCAGTTCCGGGACAGACAATCAGCCCCAGCATTTT
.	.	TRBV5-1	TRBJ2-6	CASSLAGSGANVLTF	TGCGCCAGCAGCTTGGCAGGCTCTGGGGCCAACGTCCTGACTTTC
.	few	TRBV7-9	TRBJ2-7	CASSASSYEQYF	TGTGCCAGCAGCGCCTCCTCCTACGAGCAGTACTTC
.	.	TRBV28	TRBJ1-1	CASGQTTGAPFF	TGTGCCAGCGGTCAAACGACAGGAGCTCCTTTCTTT
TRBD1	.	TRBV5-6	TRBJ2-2	CASSLFRGQGNTGELFF	TGTGCCAGCAGCTTGTTTAGGGGACAGGGGAACACCGGGGAGCTGTTTTTT
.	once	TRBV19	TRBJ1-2	CASSLTGNYGYTF	TGTGCCAGTAGCTTGACGGGAAACTATGGCTACACCTTC
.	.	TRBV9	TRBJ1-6	CASSSHGGYDSPLHF	TGTGCCAGCAGCTCACATGGAGGTTATGACTCACCCCTCCACTTT
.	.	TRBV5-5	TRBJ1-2	CASSLVGDGYGYTF	TGTGCCAGCAGCTTGGTAGGGGATGGATATGGCTACACCTTC
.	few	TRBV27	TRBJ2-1	CASSLSRGDYNEQFF	TGTGCCAGCAGTTTAAGTCGTGGAGATTACAATGAGCAGTTCTTC
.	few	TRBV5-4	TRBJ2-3	CASRNRGLFTDTQYF	TGTGCCAGCAGGAACAGGGGACTCTTCACAGATACGCAGTATTTT
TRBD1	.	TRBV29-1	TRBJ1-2	CSVEDRGRSYGYTF	TGCAGCGTGGAGGACAGGGGGCGAAGCTATGGCTACACCTTC
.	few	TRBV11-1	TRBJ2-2	CASSFMFSAGNTGELFF	TGTGCCAGCAGCTTTATGTTCTCAGCGGGGAACACCGGGGAGCTGTTTTTT
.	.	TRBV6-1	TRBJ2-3	CASSGRVSTDTQYF	TGTGCCAGCAGTGGCAGGGTTAGCACAGATACGCAGTATTTT
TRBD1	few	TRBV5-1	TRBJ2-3	CASSREGQGRATQYF	TGCGCCAGCAGCCGGGAGGGACAGGGGAGAGCTACGCAGTATTTT
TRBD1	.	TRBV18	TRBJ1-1	CASSPRTGPNTEAFF	TGTGCCAGCTCACCGAGGACAGGTCCGAACACTGAAGCTTTCTTT
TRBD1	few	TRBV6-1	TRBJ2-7	CASSVTGDYEQYF	TGTGCCAGCAGTGTGACAGGGGACTACGAGCAGTACTTC